This T cell receptor beta chain was sequenced during a study of shared T cell receptors in the human thymus. The CDR3 runs to 15 residues. Germline assignment: CDR1 MNHEY and CDR2 SVGAGI. V was clipped by 6 bases and J by 0 bases, with 14 bases between them. This clone was counted a single time. The table came from immunoSEQ multiplex PCR; TCRdb's copy has only in-frame clones and leaves some out. The table includes 720,000 or so clones, roughly 88% detected once. This sample also belongs to another study, concerning human thymus T cells. From that paper: Thymic and blood repertoires appeared to show biased V and J gene usage. Reports from related research described highly overlapping thymic repertoires among unrelated individuals.

The clonotype was recovered from a girl less than two years old with a congenital heart defect. Material: thymocytes. The chain recombines TRBV6-5 with TRBJ1-1; no firm D call. This CDR3 reads CASRPERHMNTEAFF. The CDR3 DNA reads as TGTGCCAGCAGACCCGAAAGACACATGAACACTGAAGCTTTCTTT.